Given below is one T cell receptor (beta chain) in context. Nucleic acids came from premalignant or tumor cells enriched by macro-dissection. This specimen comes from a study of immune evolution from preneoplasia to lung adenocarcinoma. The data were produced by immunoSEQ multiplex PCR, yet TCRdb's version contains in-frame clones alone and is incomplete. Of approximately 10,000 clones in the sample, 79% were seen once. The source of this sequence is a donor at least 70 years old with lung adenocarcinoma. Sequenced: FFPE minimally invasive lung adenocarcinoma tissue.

In nucleotides, the CDR3 is TGTGCCAGCAGTTACTCATTCGCTAATGAGCAGTTCTTC. Amino acids: CASSYSFANEQFF. The gene calls are TRBV6-5 and TRBJ2-1; D not certain. Per germline, CDR1 MNHEY and CDR2 SVGAGI. Trimming removed 0 bases from V and 7 bases from J, with 7 bases in between. There are 13 residues in the CDR3.